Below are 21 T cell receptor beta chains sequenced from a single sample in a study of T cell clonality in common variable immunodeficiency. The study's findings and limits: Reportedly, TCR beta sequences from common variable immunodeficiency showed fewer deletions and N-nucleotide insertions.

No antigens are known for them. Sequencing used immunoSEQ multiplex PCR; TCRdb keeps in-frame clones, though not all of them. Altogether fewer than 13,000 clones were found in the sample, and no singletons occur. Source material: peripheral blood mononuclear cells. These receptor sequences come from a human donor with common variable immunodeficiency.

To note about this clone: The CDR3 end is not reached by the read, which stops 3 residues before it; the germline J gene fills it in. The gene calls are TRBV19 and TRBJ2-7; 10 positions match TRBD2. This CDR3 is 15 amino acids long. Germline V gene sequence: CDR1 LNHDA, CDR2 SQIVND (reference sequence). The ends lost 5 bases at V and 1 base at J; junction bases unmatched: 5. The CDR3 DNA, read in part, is TGTGCCAGTAGTGAAGGACTAGCGGCTTCCTACGAG. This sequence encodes CASSEGLAASYE. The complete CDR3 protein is CASSEGLAASYEQYF.

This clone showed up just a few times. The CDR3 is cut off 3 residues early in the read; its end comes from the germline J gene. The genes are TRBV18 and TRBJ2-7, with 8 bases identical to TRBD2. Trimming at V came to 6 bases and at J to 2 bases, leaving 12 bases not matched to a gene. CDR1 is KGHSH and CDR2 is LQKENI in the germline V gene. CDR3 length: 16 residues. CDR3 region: CASSPYSGDLAYEQYF. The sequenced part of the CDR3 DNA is TGTGCCAGCTCGCCATATAGCGGGGATCTTGCCTACGAG. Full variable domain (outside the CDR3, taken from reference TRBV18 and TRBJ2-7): NAGVMQNPRHLVRRRGQEARLRCSPMKGHSHVYWYRQLPEEGLKFMVYLQKENIIDESGMPKERFSAEFPKEGPSILRIQQVVRGDSAAYFCASSPYSGDLAYEQYFGPGTRLTVT.

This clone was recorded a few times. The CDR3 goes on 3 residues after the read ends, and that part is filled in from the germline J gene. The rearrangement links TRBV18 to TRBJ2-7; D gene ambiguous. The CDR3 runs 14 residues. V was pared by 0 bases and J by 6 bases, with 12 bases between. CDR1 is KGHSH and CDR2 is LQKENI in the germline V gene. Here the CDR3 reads CASSPPAVPGEQYF. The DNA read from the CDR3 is TGTGCCAGCTCACCACCGGCAGTACCGGGCGAG. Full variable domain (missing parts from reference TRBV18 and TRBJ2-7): NAGVMQNPRHLVRRRGQEARLRCSPMKGHSHVYWYRQLPEEGLKFMVYLQKENIIDESGMPKERFSAEFPKEGPSILRIQQVVRGDSAAYFCASSPPAVPGEQYFGPGTRLTVT.

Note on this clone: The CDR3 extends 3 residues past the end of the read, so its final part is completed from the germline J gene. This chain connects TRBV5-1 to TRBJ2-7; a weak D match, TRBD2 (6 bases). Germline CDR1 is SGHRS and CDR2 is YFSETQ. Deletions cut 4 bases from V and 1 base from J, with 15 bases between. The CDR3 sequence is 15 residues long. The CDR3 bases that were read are TGCGCCAGCAGCCGGGGGACGGAGAGGTCCTACGAG. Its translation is CASSRGTERSYE. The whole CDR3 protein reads CASSRGTERSYEQYF.

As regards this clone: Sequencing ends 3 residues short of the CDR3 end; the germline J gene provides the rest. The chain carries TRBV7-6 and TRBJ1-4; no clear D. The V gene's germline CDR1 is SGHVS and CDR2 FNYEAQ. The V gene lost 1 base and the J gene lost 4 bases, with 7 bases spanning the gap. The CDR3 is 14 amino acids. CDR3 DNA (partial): TGTGCCAGCAGCTTAGAAGGGTTTAATGAAAAA. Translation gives CASSLEGFNEK. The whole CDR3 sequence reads CASSLEGFNEKLFF.

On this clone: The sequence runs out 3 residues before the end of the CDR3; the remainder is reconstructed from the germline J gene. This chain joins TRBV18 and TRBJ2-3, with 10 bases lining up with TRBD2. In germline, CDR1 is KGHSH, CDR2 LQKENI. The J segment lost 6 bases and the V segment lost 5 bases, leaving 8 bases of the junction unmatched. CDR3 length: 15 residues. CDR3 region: CASSSRASGGDTQYF. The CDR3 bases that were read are TGTGCCAGCTCATCAAGGGCTAGCGGGGGTGATACG.

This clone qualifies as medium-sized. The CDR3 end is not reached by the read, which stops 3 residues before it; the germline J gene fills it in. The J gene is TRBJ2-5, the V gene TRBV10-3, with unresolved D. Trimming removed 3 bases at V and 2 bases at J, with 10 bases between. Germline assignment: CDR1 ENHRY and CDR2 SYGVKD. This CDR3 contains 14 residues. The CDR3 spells CAISDPASQETQYF. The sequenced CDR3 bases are TGTGCCATCAGTGACCCCGCCAGTCAAGAGACC.

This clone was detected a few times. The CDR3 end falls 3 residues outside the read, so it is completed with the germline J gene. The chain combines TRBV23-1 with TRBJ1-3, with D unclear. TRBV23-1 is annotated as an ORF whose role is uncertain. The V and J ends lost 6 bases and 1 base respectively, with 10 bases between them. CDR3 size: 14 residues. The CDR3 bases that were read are TGCGCCAGCAGCGATACTAGGTCTGGAAACACC. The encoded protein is CASSDTRSGNT. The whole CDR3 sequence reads CASSDTRSGNTIYF.

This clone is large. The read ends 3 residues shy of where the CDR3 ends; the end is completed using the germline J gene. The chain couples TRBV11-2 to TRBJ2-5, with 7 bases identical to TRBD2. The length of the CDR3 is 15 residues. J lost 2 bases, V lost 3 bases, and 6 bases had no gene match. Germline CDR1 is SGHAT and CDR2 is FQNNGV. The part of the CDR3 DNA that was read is TGTGCCAGCAGCTTTTGGGGGGGACCTCAAGAGACC. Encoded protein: CASSFWGGPQET. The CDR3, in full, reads CASSFWGGPQETQYF.

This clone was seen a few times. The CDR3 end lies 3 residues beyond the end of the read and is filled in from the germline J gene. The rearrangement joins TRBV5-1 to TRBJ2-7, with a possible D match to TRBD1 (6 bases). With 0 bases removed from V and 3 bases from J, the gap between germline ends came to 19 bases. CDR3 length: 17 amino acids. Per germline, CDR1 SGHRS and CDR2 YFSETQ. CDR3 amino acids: CASSLGLGASSGYEQYF. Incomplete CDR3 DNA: TGCGCCAGCAGCTTGGGTCTGGGGGCTAGCTCTGGCTACGAG. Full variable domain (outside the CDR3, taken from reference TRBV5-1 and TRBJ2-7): KAGVTQTPRYLIKTRGQQVTLSCSPISGHRSVSWYQQTPGQGLQFLFEYFSETQRNKGNFPGRFSGRQFSNSRSEMNVSTLELGDSALYLCASSLGLGASSGYEQYFGPGTRLTVT.

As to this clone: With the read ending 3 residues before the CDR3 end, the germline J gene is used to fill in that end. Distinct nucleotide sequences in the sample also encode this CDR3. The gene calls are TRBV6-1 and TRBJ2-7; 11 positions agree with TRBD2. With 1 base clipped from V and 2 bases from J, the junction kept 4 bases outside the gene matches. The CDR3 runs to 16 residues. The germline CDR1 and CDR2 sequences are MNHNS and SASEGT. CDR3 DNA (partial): TGTGCCAGCAGTGAAGGCACTAGCGGGAGTCCCTACGAG. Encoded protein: CASSEGTSGSPYE. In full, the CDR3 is CASSEGTSGSPYEQYF.

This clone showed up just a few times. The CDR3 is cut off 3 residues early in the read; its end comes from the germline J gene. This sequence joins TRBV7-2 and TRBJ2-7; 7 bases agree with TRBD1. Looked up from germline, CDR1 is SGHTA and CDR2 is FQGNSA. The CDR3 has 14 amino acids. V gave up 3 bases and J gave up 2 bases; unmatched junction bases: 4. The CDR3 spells CASSLGQRPYEQYF. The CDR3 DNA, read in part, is TGTGCCAGCAGCTTGGGACAGCGACCCTACGAG.

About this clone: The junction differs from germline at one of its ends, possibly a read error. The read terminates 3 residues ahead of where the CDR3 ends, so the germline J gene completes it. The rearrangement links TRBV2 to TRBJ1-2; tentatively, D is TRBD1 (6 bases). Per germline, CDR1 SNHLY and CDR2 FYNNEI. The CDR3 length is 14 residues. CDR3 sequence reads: CASREEQGLDGYTF. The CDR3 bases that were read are TGTGCCAGCAGGGAAGAACAGGGTTTGGATGGC.

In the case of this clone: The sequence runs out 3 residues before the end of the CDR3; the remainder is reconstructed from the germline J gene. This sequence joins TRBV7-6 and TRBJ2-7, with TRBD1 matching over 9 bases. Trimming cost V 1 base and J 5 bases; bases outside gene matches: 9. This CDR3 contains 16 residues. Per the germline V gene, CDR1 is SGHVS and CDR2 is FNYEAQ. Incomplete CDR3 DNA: TGTGCCAGCAGCTTAGGCCGGGACAGGGCGGCTCACGAG. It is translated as CASSLGRDRAAHE. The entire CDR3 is CASSLGRDRAAHEQYF.

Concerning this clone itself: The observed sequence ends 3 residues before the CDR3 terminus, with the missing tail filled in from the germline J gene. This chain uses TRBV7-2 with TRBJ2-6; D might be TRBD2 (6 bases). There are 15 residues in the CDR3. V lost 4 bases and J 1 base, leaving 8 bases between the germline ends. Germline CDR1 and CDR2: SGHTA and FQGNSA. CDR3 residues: CASSSTRSGANVLTF. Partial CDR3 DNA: TGTGCCAGCAGCTCGACTAGGTCTGGGGCCAACGTC.

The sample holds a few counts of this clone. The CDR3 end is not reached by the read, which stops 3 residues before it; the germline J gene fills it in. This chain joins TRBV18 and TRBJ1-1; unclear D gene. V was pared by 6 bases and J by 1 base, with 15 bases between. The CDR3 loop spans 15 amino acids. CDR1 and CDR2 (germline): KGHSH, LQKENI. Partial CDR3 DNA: TGTGCCAGCTCCCCCATGCAGGCCAGGAACACTGAA. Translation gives CASSPMQARNTE. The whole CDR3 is CASSPMQARNTEAFF.

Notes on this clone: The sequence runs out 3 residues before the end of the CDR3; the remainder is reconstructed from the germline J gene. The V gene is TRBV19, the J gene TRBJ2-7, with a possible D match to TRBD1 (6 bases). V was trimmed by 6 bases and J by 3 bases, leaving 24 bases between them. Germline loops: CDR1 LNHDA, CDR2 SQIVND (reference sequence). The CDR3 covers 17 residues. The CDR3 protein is CASSKTGDTGWSYEQYF. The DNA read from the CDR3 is TGTGCCAGTAGCAAAACCGGTGACACAGGGTGGAGCTACGAG.

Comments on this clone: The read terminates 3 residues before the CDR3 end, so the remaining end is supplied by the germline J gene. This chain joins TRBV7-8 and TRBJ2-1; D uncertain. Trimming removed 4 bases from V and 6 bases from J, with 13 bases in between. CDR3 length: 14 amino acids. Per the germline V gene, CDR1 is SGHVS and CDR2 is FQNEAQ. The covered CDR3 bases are TGTGCCAGCAGCTCTAGGAGATCATTCAATGAG. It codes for CASSSRRSFNE. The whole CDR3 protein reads CASSSRRSFNEQFF.

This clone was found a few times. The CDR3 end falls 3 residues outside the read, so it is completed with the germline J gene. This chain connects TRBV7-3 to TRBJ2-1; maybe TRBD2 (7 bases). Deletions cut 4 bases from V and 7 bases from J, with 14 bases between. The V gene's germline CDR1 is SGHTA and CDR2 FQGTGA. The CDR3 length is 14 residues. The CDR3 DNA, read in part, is TGTGCCAGCAGCTCTAGCGGAGGGGGAAATGAG. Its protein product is CASSSSGGGNE. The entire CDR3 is CASSSSGGGNEQFF.

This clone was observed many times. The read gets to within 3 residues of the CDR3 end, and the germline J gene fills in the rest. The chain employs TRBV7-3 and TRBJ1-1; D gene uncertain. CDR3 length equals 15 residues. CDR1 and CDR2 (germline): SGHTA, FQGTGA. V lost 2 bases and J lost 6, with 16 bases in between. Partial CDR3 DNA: TGTGCCAGCAGCTTAGGCGGTATTGGTAAAGCTGAA. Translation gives CASSLGGIGKAE. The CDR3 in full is CASSLGGIGKAEAFF. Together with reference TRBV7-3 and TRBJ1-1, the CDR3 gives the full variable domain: GAGVSQTPSNKVTEKGKYVELRCDPISGHTALYWYRQSLGQGPEFLIYFQGTGAADDSGLPNDRFFAVRPEGSVSTLKIQRTERGDSAVYLCASSLGGIGKAEAFFGQGTRLTVV.

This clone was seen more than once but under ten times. The CDR3 region is CASRPQQGPQETQYF. The sequenced CDR3 bases are TGTGCCAGCAGACCCCAACAGGGCCCCCAAGAGACC. The chain uses TRBV7-2 and TRBJ2-5; D might be TRBD1 (6 bases). The read ends 3 residues before the CDR3 terminus; that terminus is restored from the germline J gene. The germline CDR1 and CDR2 sequences are SGHTA and FQGNSA. Trimming took off 6 bases at V and 1 base at J, with 15 bases between the two ends. CDR3 size: 15 residues.